This T cell receptor (beta chain) was sequenced for a study of neurological immune-mediated disorders. This sample's time point: longitudinal time-point 2. This CDR3 region has 16 residues. V lost 3 bases to trimming and J lost 4 bases, with 18 bases between them. Germline V lookup: CDR1 KGHSH, CDR2 LQKENI. As regards this clonotype: Its antigen is unidentified.

The authors produced cDNA by 5'RACE using 10-nucleotide random UMIs. Every sequencing run generated over 170 million TCR-beta sequences from 15-18 subjects. TCRdb redid the calling of the 5' RACE reads with MiXCR, one entry per CDR3 protein. Among roughly 98,000 distinct CDR3 sequences listed, about 13% were seen once. Overall study findings and caveats: The study found the most TCR clonal expansion in HTLV-1-associated myelopathy and the least in multiple sclerosis, below healthy controls. None of the CDR3 amino acid sequences of expanded clones were shared across subjects, and this suggested private repertoires in all groups.

The sequenced sample was PBMCs. The receptor was isolated from a female donor with HTLV-1-associated myelopathy (HAM/TSP). V usage is TRBV18 and J usage is TRBJ1-1; unclear D gene. The CDR3, as DNA: TGTGCCAGCTCACCCCCTCGGACCGTTCAACTCACTGAAGCTTTCTTT. Translated, it gives CASSPPRTVQLTEAFF.